In its sample, the clone carrying this T cell receptor beta chain was seen many times. Its antigen is undetermined. The source of the sample is a study of shared clonotypes between healthy human individuals. Findings and limits, study-wide: What naive subsets generally showed was a larger estimated richness than memory subsets showed.

Donors had no recently reported acute infections or vaccinations and were HIV-negative. All participating donors were Caucasian adults from Nashville, Tennessee. CD4+ cells were split into CD45RA+ naive and CD45RA-negative memory subsets. The CDR3 loop spans 14 amino acids. Trimming removed 5 bases from V and 5 bases from J; junction bases left unmatched: 5. Germline CDR1 reads SEHNR; CDR2 reads FQNEAQ (reference sequence). Profiling relied on immunoSEQ multiplex PCR, and the TCRdb table lists in-frame clones only, not all of them. Of about 990,000 clones listed, 75% to 85% are singletons. Input material: memory CD4+ T cells from PBMCs. The subset: CD45RA-negative fraction. The J gene is TRBJ2-5, the V gene TRBV7-9, with 10 bases aligning to TRBD1. The source of this sequence is a man between 18 and 35 years old in good health. Some clones in this sample may be carry-over from other donors' samples. In nucleotides, the CDR3 is TGTGCCAGCAGCGCCCGGACAGGGGGGGAGACCCAGTACTTC. Amino acids: CASSARTGGETQYF.